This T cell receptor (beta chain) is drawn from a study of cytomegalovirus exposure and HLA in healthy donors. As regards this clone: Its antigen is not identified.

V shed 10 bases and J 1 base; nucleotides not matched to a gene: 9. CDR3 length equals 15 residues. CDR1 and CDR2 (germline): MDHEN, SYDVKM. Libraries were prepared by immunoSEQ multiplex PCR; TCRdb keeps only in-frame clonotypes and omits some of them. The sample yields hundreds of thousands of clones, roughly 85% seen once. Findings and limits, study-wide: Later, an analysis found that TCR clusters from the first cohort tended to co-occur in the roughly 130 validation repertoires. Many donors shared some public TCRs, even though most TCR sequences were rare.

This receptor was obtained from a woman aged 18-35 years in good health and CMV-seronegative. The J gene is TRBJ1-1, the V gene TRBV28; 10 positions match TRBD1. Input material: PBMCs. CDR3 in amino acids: CATSGGTGANTEAFF. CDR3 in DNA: TGTGCCACCTCAGGCGGGACAGGGGCGAACACTGAAGCTTTCTTT.